These 31 T cell receptor beta chains were all obtained from the same sample, sequenced in a study of CD8+ T cells in alopecia areata. Treatment: oral pan-JAK inhibitor, 5-10 mg twice daily. Following RNA extraction, reverse transcription yielded cDNA that acted as the sequencing template. The repertoire was sequenced with immunoSEQ multiplex PCR; TCRdb's copy has only in-frame clones and lacks some. The table shows around 190,000 clones, with roughly three fifths occurring only once. Here the sequenced sample was CD4+ T cells sorted from blood, taken at week 4, from a patient treated with tofacitinib. Every receptor here comes from a human donor with alopecia areata.

V gene TRBV29-1 combines with J gene TRBJ2-7, with TRBD2 matching over 8 bases. In germline, CDR1 is SQVTM, CDR2 ANQGSEA. CDR3 length: 11 amino acids. CDR3 DNA: TGCAGTTTGCGGGAGGCCGGCGAGCAGTACTTC. Translated, it gives CSLREAGEQYF.

V gene TRBV14 combines with J gene TRBJ1-2, with D possibly TRBD1 on 5 matching bases. CDR3 length: 13 amino acids. Germline CDR1 SGHDN, CDR2 FVKESK. V was clipped by 4 bases and J by 6 bases, with 12 bases between them. The CDR3 is CASSRGTIHGYTF. The DNA for the CDR3 is TGTGCCAGCAGCCGAGGGACGATCCATGGCTACACCTTC.

Here the CDR3 reads CASSQDRHRAGSVDTQYF. The CDR3 region has the DNA TGTGCCAGCAGCCAAGATCGGCATAGAGCGGGAAGTGTGGATACGCAGTATTTT. The chain recombines TRBV4-2 with TRBJ2-3; TRBD2 matches 7 bases. The CDR3 spans 18 residues. J gave up 6 bases and V 0 bases, and 15 bases lay outside the gene matches. From germline, CDR1 is LGHNA and CDR2 YNFKEQ.

Of note for this clone: At the DNA level, this CDR3 is encoded by other sequences in the same sample as well. The chain links TRBV30 to TRBJ1-5; D ambiguous. Germline CDR1 and CDR2: GTSNPN and SVGIG (reference sequence). V was shortened by 2 bases and J by 3 bases, with 8 bases between the two germline ends. The CDR3 consists of 13 residues. This CDR3 is CAWSLGANQPQHF. The DNA for the CDR3 is TGTGCCTGGAGTTTAGGAGCCAATCAGCCCCAGCATTTT.

CDR3 residues: CASTEDRATSTDTQYF. The CDR3 bases are TGTGCCAGCACCGAGGACAGGGCAACTAGCACAGATACGCAGTATTTT. The rearrangement uses TRBV2 and TRBJ2-3, with 8 nucleotides matching TRBD1. Per the germline V gene, CDR1 is SNHLY and CDR2 is FYNNEI. The CDR3 runs to 16 residues. With 7 bases clipped from V and 0 bases from J, the junction kept 9 bases outside the gene matches.

This clone was counted a few times. The chain links TRBV30 to TRBJ2-5; D possibly corresponds to TRBD1 (6 bases). V dropped 0 bases and J dropped 4 bases, with 12 bases sitting between them. The CDR3 covers 14 residues. Germline V gives CDR1 GTSNPN, CDR2 SVGIG (reference sequence). The CDR3 loop reads CAWSVRQGRETQYF. DNA of the CDR3: TGTGCCTGGAGTGTACGGCAGGGGAGAGAGACCCAGTACTTC.

J is TRBJ2-6 and V is TRBV27; D is perhaps TRBD1 (5 bases). CDR1 and CDR2 from the germline V gene are MNHEY and SMNVEV (reference sequence). V was trimmed by 8 bases and J by 3 bases, leaving 11 bases between them. This CDR3 has 14 residues. CDR3 coding DNA: TGTGCCAGCGCAGGGTTAGGTGGGGCCAACGTCCTGACTTTC. This translates into CASAGLGGANVLTF.

The chain links TRBV29-1 to TRBJ2-7; D unclear. Per the germline V gene, CDR1 is SQVTM and CDR2 is ANQGSEA. This CDR3 spans 16 amino acids. V lost 0 bases and J 0 bases, leaving 15 bases between the germline ends. CDR3 sequence reads: CSVEEIAVRSSYEQYF. As DNA, the CDR3 is TGCAGCGTTGAAGAAATTGCGGTGCGCTCCTCCTACGAGCAGTACTTC.

In nucleotides, the CDR3 is TGCGCCAGCAGCTTCTCCTCTGGGTACGGCACTGAAGCTTTCTTT. Translated: CASSFSSGYGTEAFF. The chain has TRBV5-1 and TRBJ1-1, with D unclear. The V end was cut by 2 bases, the J end by 4 bases, with 15 bases between. The CDR3 has 15 amino acids. Germline assignment: CDR1 SGHRS and CDR2 YFSETQ. The full variable domain, rest sourced from reference TRBV5-1 and TRBJ1-1, is KAGVTQTPRYLIKTRGQQVTLSCSPISGHRSVSWYQQTPGQGLQFLFEYFSETQRNKGNFPGRFSGRQFSNSRSEMNVSTLELGDSALYLCASSFSSGYGTEAFFGQGTRLTVV.

The chain couples TRBV11-2 to TRBJ2-2; D perhaps matches TRBD2 (5 bases). Germline V gives CDR1 SGHAT, CDR2 FQNNGV. This CDR3 is built from 14 residues. Trimming removed 5 bases at V and 4 bases at J, with 11 bases between. CDR3 sequence (DNA): TGTGCCAGCAGCCTCCTCGGACTCACCGGGGAGCTGTTTTTT. This encodes CASSLLGLTGELFF.

V and J are TRBV5-1 and TRBJ2-1; D might be TRBD1 (5 bases). V was clipped by 5 bases and J by 5 bases, with 14 bases between them. CDR1 is SGHRS and CDR2 is YFSETQ in the germline V gene. The CDR3 contains 14 residues. CDR3 nucleotides: TGCGCCAGCAGACCTCACCAGGGCAACAATGAGCAGTTCTTC. Translation: CASRPHQGNNEQFF.

The V and J genes are TRBV4-2 and TRBJ2-7; 7 bases map to TRBD2. V lost 1 base and J lost 1; bases outside the gene matches: 1. CDR1 is LGHNA, CDR2 YNFKEQ, per germline. CDR3 length: 14 amino acids. Written as DNA, the CDR3 is TGTGCCAGCAGCCAAGTCGGGGGGTCCTACGAGCAGTACTTC. As protein: CASSQVGGSYEQYF.

The rearrangement links TRBV10-3 to TRBJ2-2; the match to TRBD2 covers 9 bases. V lost 4 bases to trimming and J lost 1 base; unmatched junction nucleotides: 4. The length of the CDR3 is 16 residues. Looked up from germline, CDR1 is ENHRY and CDR2 is SYGVKD. As DNA, the CDR3 is TGTGCCATCAGTGGTCAACTAGCGGGGAACACCGGGGAGCTGTTTTTT. This gives the protein CAISGQLAGNTGELFF.

The rearrangement uses TRBV7-2 and TRBJ2-5, with a weak D call TRBD2 (5 bases). Germline CDR1 is SGHTA and CDR2 is FQGNSA. V lost 4 bases to trimming and J lost 2 bases, with 8 bases between them. The CDR3 sequence is 13 residues long. CDR3: CASSSGGQETQYF. DNA of the CDR3: TGTGCCAGCAGCTCAGGAGGACAAGAGACCCAGTACTTC.

The gene calls are TRBV29-1 and TRBJ1-1, with D tentatively TRBD1 (6 bases). V was trimmed by 3 bases and J by 6 bases, leaving 14 bases between them. Germline V gene sequence: CDR1 SQVTM, CDR2 ANQGSEA. This CDR3 is built from 13 residues. CDR3 residues: CSVDWGLLAEAFF. In DNA form, the CDR3 reads TGCAGCGTTGACTGGGGGCTATTAGCTGAAGCTTTCTTT.

This clone occurred a few times. The chain recombines TRBV7-8 with TRBJ2-1, with unresolved D. This CDR3 region has 13 residues. CDR1 is SGHVS and CDR2 is FQNEAQ in the germline V gene. Trimming removed 2 bases from V and 2 bases from J, with 4 bases in between. CDR3 protein: CASSLRPYNEQFF. The DNA for the CDR3 is TGTGCCAGCAGCTTAAGGCCCTACAATGAGCAGTTCTTC.

The chain uses TRBV11-1 and TRBJ2-3, with D possibly being TRBD1 or TRBD2 (5 bases each). Germline CDR1 reads SGHAT; CDR2 reads FQDESV (reference sequence). The CDR3 length is 15 residues. V lost 4 bases and J 5 bases, leaving 16 bases between the germline ends. CDR3 in amino acids: CASSSAWTGGDTQYF. The CDR3, as DNA: TGTGCCAGCAGCTCCGCCTGGACTGGGGGAGATACGCAGTATTTT.

The chain is built from TRBV25-1 and TRBJ2-3; D uncertain. Per the germline V gene, CDR1 is MGHDK and CDR2 is SYGVNS. The CDR3 runs to 13 residues. Trimming left V 4 bases short and J 2 bases short, with 7 bases between. CDR3 in DNA: TGTGCCAGCAGTGGATGGTCCACAGATACGCAGTATTTT. Its translation: CASSGWSTDTQYF.

The CDR3 DNA is TGCGCCAGCAGCTTGGTCCTAGCGGGAGTCGCTGAGCAGTTCTTC. This sequence encodes CASSLVLAGVAEQFF. The V call is TRBV5-1, the J call TRBJ2-1; the match to TRBD2 covers 10 bases. CDR3 length equals 15 residues. The ends lost 0 bases at V and 9 bases at J; junction bases unmatched: 6. Germline values: CDR1 SGHRS, CDR2 YFSETQ.

CDR3 DNA sequence: TGTGCCAGCAGTTTCTCGGGACAGCTATACAAGCAGTACTTC. Encoded protein: CASSFSGQLYKQYF. This chain links TRBV28 with TRBJ2-7, with 7 bases matching TRBD1. V was clipped by 3 bases and J by 8 bases; unmatched bases: 10. This CDR3 is built from 14 residues. Germline assignment: CDR1 MDHEN and CDR2 SYDVKM.

This clone was observed a handful of times. This chain connects TRBV29-1 to TRBJ2-5; D perhaps matches TRBD2 (5 bases). The CDR3 is 12 residues long. Deletions cut 3 bases from V and 2 bases from J, with 7 bases between. Germline assignment: CDR1 SQVTM and CDR2 ANQGSEA. DNA for the CDR3: TGCAGCGTTGACCGGGAACAAGAGACCCAGTACTTC. Translation gives CSVDREQETQYF.

The V and J genes are TRBV9 and TRBJ2-7; 8 bases are a match to TRBD1. CDR1 and CDR2 (germline): SGDLS, YYNGEE. V trimming: 3 bases; J trimming: 6 bases; junction bases outside the gene matches: 11. The CDR3 runs to 15 residues. The CDR3 region has the DNA TGTGCCAGCAGCGCCACCGGGACAGGTGATCTCGAGCAGTACTTC. It yields the protein CASSATGTGDLEQYF.

The chain couples TRBV12-2 to TRBJ2-7; TRBD2 was called by the table and not checked on the DNA. TRBV12-2 is shown as a pseudogene. The CDR3 contains 15 residues. CDR3 bases: TGTGCAAGTCGCTTCAGACTAGCGGGAGCCTACGAGCAGTACTTC. Translated: CASRFRLAGAYEQYF.

This clone was picked up a small number of times. This chain connects TRBV7-9 to TRBJ1-3; no clear D gene. This CDR3 has 12 residues. The germline V gene has CDR1 SEHNR and CDR2 FQNEAQ (reference sequence). V was shortened by 1 base and J by 8 bases, with 6 bases between the two germline ends. The CDR3 DNA sequence: TGTGCCAGCAGCTTAGTCGCGGACACCATATATTTT. Its translation: CASSLVADTIYF.

The V and J genes are TRBV27 and TRBJ1-1; maybe TRBD1 (6 bases). V dropped 4 bases and J dropped 4 bases, with 13 bases sitting between them. CDR1 and CDR2 (germline): MNHEY, SMNVEV (reference sequence). This CDR3 is built from 14 residues. The CDR3 coding sequence is TGTGCCAGCAGTTCCCCCCAGGGGCGCACTGAAGCTTTCTTT. Residues: CASSSPQGRTEAFF.

The gene calls are TRBV7-9 and TRBJ2-5, with 14 bases fitting TRBD2. V trimming: 5 bases; J trimming: 5 bases; junction bases outside the gene matches: 4. The CDR3 length is 15 residues. In germline, CDR1 is SEHNR, CDR2 FQNEAQ (reference sequence). DNA for the CDR3: TGTGCCAGCAGCGGACTAGCGGGGGGAGAGGAGACCCAGTACTTC. Residues: CASSGLAGGEETQYF.

J is TRBJ2-2 and V is TRBV29-1, with TRBD2 matching 11 bases. This CDR3 region has 16 residues. J gave up 7 bases and V 0 bases, and 7 bases lay outside the gene matches. The germline V gene encodes CDR1 SQVTM and CDR2 ANQGSEA. CDR3 DNA: TGCAGCGTTGAAGATAGGACTAGCGGGTCGAACGGGGAGCTGTTTTTT. This encodes CSVEDRTSGSNGELFF.

This clone has a handful of counts. The J gene is TRBJ2-2, the V gene TRBV29-1; D remains ambiguous. The CDR3 has 13 residues. V was shortened by 7 bases and J by 0 bases, with 9 bases between the two germline ends. The germline gives CDR1 SQVTM, CDR2 ANQGSEA. CDR3 residues: CSGDFANTGELFF. CDR3 bases: TGCAGCGGCGACTTCGCGAACACCGGGGAGCTGTTTTTT.

The V gene is TRBV27, the J gene TRBJ2-3; no definite D call. With 3 bases removed from V and 0 bases from J, the gap between germline ends came to 7 bases. Germline values: CDR1 MNHEY, CDR2 SMNVEV (reference sequence). The CDR3 runs to 14 residues. CDR3 sequence reads: CASSFVPSTDTQYF. CDR3 in DNA: TGTGCCAGCAGTTTCGTTCCTAGCACAGATACGCAGTATTTT.

This clone showed up just a few times. This chain links TRBV29-1 with TRBJ2-1; weak D call: TRBD1 (6 bases). The V end was cut by 6 bases, the J end by 0 bases, with 12 bases between. This CDR3 region has 14 residues. CDR1 and CDR2 from the germline V gene are SQVTM and ANQGSEA. The CDR3 region is CSVDRGSSYNEQFF. The DNA of the CDR3 is TGCAGCGTGGATAGGGGGAGCTCCTACAATGAGCAGTTCTTC.

CDR3 DNA sequence: TGTGCCATCTCAGTGGGGCCCGAGACCCAGTACTTC. The encoded protein is CAISVGPETQYF. J is TRBJ2-5 and V is TRBV10-3; a possible D gene is TRBD1 (5 bases). Looked up from germline, CDR1 is ENHRY and CDR2 is SYGVKD. The CDR3 is 12 residues long. Between the trimmed V and J ends, which lost 8 bases and 5 bases, there was a span of 12 bases.